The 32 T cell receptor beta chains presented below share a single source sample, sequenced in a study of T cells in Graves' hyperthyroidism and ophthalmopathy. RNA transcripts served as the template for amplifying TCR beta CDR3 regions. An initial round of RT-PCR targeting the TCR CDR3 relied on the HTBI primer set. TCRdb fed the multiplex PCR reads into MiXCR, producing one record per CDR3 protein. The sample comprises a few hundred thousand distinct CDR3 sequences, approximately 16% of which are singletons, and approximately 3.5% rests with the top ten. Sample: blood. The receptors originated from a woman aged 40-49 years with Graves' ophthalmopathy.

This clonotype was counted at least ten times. CDR3 sequence (DNA): TGTGCCAGCAGTGAATACTACAACTCGGAGCAGTACTTC. Its protein is CASSEYYNSEQYF. The V call is TRBV6-1, the J call TRBJ2-7; D is ambiguous. Trimming stripped 2 bases from V and 7 bases from J, with 12 bases between. The CDR3 runs 13 residues. CDR1 and CDR2 from the germline V gene are MNHNS and SASEGT.

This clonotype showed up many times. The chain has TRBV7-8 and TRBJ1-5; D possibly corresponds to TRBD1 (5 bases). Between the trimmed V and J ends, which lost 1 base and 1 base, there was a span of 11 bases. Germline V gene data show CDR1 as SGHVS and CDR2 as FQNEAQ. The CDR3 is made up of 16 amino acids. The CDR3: CASSLETRASNQPQHF. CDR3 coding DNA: TGTGCCAGCAGCTTAGAAACCAGGGCAAGCAATCAGCCCCAGCATTTT.

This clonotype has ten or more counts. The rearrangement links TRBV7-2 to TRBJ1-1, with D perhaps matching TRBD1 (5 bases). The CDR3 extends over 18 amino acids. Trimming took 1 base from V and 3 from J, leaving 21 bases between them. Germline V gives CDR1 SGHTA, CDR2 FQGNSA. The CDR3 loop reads CASSLGGGGIGRDTEAFF. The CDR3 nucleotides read TGTGCCAGCAGCTTAGGCGGCGGGGGGATCGGCCGGGACACTGAAGCTTTCTTT.

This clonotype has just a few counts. The DNA of the CDR3 is TGTGCCAGCAGTCCTGTAAGCTCCTATAATTCACCCCTCCACTTT. Its translation is CASSPVSSYNSPLHF. The chain has TRBV27 and TRBJ1-6; unclear D gene. Germline CDR1 and CDR2: MNHEY and SMNVEV (reference sequence). This CDR3 is 15 amino acids long. The V and J ends lost 5 bases and 0 bases respectively, with 8 bases between them.

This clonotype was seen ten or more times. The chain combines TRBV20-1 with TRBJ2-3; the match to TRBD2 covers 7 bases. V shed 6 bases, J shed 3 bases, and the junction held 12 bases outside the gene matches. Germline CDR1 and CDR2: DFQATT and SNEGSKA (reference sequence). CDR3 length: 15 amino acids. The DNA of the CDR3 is TGCAGTGCCTGGGGCGGGGGACCCTCGACAGATACGCAGTATTTT. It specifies CSAWGGGPSTDTQYF.

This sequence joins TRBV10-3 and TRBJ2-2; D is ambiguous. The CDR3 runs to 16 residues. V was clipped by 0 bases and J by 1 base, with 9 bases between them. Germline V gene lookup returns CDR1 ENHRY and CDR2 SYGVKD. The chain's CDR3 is CAISESGAQNTGELFF. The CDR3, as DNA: TGTGCCATCAGTGAGTCAGGAGCCCAGAACACCGGGGAGCTGTTTTTT.

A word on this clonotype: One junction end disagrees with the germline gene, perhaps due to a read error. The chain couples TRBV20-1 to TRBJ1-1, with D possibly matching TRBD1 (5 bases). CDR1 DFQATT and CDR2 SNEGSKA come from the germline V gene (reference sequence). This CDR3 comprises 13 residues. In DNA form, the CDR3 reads TGCAGTGCTCCGAGCGGGGACGGCACTGAAACTTTCTTT. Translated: CSAPSGDGTETFF.

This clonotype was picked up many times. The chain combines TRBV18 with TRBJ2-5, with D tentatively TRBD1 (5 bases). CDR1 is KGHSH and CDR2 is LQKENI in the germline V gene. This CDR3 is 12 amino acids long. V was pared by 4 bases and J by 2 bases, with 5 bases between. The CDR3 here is CASSRQQETQYF. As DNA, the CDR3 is TGTGCCAGCTCACGACAGCAAGAGACCCAGTACTTC. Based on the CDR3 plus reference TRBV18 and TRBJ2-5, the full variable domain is NAGVMQNPRHLVRRRGQEARLRCSPMKGHSHVYWYRQLPEEGLKFMVYLQKENIIDESGMPKERFSAEFPKEGPSILRIQQVVRGDSAAYFCASSRQQETQYFGPGTRLLVL.

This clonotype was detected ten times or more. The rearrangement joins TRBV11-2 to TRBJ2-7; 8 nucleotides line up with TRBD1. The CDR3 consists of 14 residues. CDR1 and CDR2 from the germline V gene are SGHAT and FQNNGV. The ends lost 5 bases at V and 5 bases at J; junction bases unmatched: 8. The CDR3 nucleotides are TGTGCCAGCAGCCCACCCCTGGACAGGGACGAGCAGTACTTC. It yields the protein CASSPPLDRDEQYF.

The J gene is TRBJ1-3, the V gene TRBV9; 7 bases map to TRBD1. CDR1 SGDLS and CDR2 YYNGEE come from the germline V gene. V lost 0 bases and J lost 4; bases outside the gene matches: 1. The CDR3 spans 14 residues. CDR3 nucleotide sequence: TGTGCCAGCAGCGTAGGGGGACAGGGAAACACCATATATTTT. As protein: CASSVGGQGNTIYF.

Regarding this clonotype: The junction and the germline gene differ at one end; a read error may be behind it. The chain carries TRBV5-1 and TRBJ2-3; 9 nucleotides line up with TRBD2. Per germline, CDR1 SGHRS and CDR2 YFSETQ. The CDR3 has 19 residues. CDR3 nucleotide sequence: TGCGCCAGCAGCTACACAGGACGGCTAGCGGGAAGGGGGGCAGATACGCGGTATTTT. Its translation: CASSYTGRLAGRGADTRYF.

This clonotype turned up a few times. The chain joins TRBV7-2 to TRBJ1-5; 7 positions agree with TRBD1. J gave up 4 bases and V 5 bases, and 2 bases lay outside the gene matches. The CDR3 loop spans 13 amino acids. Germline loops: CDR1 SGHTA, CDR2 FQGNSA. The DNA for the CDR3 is TGTGCCAGCAGCATGACAGGGAATCAGCCCCAGCATTTT. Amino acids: CASSMTGNQPQHF.

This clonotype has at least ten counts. CDR3 DNA sequence: TGTGCCAGCTTCCCTTCTAGCGGGAGATACTACGAGCAGTACTTC. This gives the protein CASFPSSGRYYEQYF. The gene calls are TRBV28 and TRBJ2-7; TRBD2 aligns across 10 bases. V dropped 8 bases and J dropped 3; count of bases not matched to a gene: 10. The CDR3 is made up of 15 amino acids. Germline lookup yields CDR1 MDHEN and CDR2 SYDVKM.

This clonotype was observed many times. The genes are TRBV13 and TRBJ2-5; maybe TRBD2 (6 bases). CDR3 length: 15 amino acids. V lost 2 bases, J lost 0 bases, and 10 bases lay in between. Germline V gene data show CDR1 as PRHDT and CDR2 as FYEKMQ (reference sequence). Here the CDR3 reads CASSLYGGYQETQYF. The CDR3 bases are TGTGCCAGCAGCTTATACGGGGGATACCAAGAGACCCAGTACTTC.

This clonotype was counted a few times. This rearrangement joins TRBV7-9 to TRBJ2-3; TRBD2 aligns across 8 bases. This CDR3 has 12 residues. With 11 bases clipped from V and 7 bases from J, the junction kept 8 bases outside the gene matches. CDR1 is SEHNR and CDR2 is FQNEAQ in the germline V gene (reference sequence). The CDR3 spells CALPREDHTQYF. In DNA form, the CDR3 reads TGTGCCCTCCCGCGGGAGGACCATACGCAGTATTTT.

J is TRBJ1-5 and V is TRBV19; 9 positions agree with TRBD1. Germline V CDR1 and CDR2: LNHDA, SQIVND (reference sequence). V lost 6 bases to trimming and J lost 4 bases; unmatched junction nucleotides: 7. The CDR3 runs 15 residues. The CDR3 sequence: CASSLQGAMNQPQHF. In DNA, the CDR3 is TGTGCCAGTAGCCTACAGGGGGCCATGAATCAGCCCCAGCATTTT.

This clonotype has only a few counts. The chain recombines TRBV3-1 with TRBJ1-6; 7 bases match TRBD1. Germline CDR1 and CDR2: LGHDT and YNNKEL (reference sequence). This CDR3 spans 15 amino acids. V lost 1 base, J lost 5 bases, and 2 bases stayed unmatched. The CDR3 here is CASSQGDRNNSPLHF. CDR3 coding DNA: TGTGCCAGCAGCCAAGGGGACAGAAATAATTCACCCCTCCACTTT.

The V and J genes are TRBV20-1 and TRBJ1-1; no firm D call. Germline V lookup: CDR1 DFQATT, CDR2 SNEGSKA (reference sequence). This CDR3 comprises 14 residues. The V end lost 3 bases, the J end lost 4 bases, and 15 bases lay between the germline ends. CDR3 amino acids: CSASTPQAGTEAFF. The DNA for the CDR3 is TGCAGTGCTAGTACCCCGCAGGCGGGCACTGAAGCTTTCTTT.

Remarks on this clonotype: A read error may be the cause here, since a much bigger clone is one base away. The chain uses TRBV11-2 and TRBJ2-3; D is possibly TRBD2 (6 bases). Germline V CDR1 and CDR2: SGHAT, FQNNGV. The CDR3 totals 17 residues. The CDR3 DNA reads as TGTGCCGGCAGCTCCCCGGGTGGCGGGGCGTTTACAGATACGCAGTATTTT. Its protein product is CAGSSPGGGAFTDTQYF.

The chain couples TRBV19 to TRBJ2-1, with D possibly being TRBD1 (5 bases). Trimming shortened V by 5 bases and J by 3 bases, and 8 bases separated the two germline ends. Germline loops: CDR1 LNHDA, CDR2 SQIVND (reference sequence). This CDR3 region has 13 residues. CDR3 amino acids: CASSQGRYNEQFF. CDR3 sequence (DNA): TGTGCCAGTAGTCAGGGCCGCTACAATGAGCAGTTCTTC.

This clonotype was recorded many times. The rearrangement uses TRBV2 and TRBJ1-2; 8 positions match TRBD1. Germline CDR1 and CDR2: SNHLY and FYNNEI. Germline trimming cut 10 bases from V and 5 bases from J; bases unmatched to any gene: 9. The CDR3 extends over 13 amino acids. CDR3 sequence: CATGQGGWYGYTF. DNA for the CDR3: TGTGCCACCGGACAGGGTGGGTGGTATGGCTACACCTTC.

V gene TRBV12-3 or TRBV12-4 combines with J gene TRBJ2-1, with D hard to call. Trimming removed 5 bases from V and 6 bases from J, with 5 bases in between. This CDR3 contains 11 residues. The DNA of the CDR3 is TGTGCCAGCAGTGTTAGCAATGAGCAGTTCTTC. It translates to CASSVSNEQFF.

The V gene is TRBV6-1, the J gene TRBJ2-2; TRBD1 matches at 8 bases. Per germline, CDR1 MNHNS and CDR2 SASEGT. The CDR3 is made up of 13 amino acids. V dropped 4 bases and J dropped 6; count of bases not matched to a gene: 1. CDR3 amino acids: CASSAQGAGELFF. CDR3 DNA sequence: TGTGCCAGCAGTGCACAGGGGGCCGGGGAGCTGTTTTTT.

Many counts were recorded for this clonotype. The CDR3 region is CASSEKGENTEAFF. The DNA of the CDR3 is TGTGCCAGCAGTGAGAAGGGGGAGAACACTGAAGCTTTCTTT. The V and J genes are TRBV6-1 and TRBJ1-1; tentative D call: TRBD1 (6 bases). The CDR3 loop spans 14 amino acids. The V gene's germline CDR1 is MNHNS and CDR2 SASEGT. Trimming cost V 3 bases and J 1 base, with 9 bases left between them.

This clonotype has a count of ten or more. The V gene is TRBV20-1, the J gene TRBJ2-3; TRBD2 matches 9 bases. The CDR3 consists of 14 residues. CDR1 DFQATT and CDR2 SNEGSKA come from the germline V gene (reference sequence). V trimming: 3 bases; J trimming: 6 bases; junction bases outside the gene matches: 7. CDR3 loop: CSASRNSGSDTQYF. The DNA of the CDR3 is TGCAGTGCTAGCCGAAATAGCGGGAGCGATACGCAGTATTTT.

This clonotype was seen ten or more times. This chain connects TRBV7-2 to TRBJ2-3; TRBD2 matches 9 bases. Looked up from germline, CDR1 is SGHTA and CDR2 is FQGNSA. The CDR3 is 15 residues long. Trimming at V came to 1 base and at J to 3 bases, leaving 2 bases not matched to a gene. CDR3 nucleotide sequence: TGTGCCAGCAGCTTAGACCTAGCGGGGACAGATACGCAGTATTTT. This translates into CASSLDLAGTDTQYF.

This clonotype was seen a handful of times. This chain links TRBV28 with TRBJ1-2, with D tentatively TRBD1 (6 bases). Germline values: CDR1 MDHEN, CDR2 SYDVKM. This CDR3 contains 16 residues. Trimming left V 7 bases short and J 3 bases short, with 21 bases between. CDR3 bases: TGTGCCAGCACACCCGTTGGACAGCCAGAATACTATGGCTACACCTTC. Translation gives CASTPVGQPEYYGYTF.

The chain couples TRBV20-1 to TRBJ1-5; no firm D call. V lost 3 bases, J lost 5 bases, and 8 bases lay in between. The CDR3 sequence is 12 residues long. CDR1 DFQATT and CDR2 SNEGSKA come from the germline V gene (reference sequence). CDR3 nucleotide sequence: TGCAGTGCTAGCCGGTCGGATCAGCCCCAGCATTTT. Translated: CSASRSDQPQHF.

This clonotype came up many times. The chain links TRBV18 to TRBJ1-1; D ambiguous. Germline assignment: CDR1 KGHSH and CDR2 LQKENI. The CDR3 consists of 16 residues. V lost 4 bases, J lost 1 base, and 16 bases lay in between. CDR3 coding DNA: TGTGCCAGCTCACTCGGGCGCGGGATCCAGAACACTGAAGCTTTCTTT. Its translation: CASSLGRGIQNTEAFF.

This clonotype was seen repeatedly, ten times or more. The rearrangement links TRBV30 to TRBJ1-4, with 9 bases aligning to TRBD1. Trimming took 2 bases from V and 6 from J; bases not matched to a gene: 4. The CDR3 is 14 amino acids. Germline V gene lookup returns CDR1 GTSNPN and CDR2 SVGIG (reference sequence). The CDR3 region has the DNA TGTGCCTGGAGTACTGGGACAGGGTATGAAAAACTGTTTTTT. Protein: CAWSTGTGYEKLFF.

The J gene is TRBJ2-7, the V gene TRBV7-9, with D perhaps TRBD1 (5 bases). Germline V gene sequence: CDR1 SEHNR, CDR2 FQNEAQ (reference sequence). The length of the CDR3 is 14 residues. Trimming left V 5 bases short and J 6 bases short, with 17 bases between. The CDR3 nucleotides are TGTGCCAGCAGCCCACCAATCGACAGCAGCGAGCAGTACTTC. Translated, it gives CASSPPIDSSEQYF.

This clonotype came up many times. CDR3 loop: CASTLTGTGASPLHF. CDR3 coding DNA: TGTGCCAGCACCCTAACCGGGACAGGGGCTTCACCCCTCCACTTT. The rearrangement uses TRBV6-1 and TRBJ1-6; TRBD1 matches 10 bases. The CDR3 sequence is 15 residues long. Germline CDR1 is MNHNS and CDR2 is SASEGT. V lost 7 bases to trimming and J lost 9 bases; unmatched junction nucleotides: 9.